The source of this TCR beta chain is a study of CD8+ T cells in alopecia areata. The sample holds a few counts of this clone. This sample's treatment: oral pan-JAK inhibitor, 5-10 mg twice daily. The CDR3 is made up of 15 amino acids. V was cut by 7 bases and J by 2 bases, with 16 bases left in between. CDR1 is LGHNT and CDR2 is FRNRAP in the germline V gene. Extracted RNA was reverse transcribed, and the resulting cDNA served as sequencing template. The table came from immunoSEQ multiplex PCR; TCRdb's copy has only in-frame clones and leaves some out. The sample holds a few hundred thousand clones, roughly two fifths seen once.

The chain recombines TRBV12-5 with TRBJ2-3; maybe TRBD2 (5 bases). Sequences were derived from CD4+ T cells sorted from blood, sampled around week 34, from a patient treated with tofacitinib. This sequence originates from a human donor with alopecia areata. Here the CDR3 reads CASAQNTGITDTQYF. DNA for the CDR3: TGTGCTAGTGCCCAGAATACGGGGATCACAGATACGCAGTATTTT.